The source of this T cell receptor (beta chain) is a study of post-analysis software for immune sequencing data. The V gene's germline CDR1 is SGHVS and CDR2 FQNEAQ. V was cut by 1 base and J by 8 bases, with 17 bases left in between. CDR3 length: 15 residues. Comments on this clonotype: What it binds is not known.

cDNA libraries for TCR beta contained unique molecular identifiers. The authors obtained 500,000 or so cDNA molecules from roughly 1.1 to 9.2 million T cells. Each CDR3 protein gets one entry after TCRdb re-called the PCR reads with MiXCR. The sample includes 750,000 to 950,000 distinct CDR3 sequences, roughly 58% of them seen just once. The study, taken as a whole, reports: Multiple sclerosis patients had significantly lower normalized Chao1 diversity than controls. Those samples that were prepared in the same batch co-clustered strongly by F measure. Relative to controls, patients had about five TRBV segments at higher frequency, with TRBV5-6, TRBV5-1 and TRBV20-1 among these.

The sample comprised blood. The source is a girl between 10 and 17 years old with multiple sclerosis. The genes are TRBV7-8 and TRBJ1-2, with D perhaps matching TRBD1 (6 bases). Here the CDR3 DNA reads TGTGCCAGCAGCTTAGGGGAGGCAGGGGCACCCGGCTACACCTTC. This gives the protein CASSLGEAGAPGYTF.